This T cell receptor (beta chain) was profiled in a study of CD8 T cells in Susac syndrome. Germline trimming cut 0 bases from V and 5 bases from J; bases unmatched to any gene: 3. This CDR3 contains 16 residues. From germline, CDR1 is LNHNV and CDR2 YYDKDF (reference sequence). Random hexamers were used to reverse transcribe roughly 0.45 to 1 ug of RNA. immunoSEQ multiplex PCR amplified TCR beta CDR3 across 54 Vbeta, 13 Jbeta. TCRdb reprocessed the immunoSEQ multiplex PCR reads with MiXCR, giving one entry per CDR3 protein. The sample has around 180,000 distinct CDR3 sequences, 85% to 95% seen once. The sequenced target, TCR beta, came from blood CD8+ and CD4+ T cells.

The sequence derives from a human donor with multiple sclerosis. The sequencing sample was made of CD8+ T cells from PBMCs. The chain employs TRBV15 and TRBJ2-1, with 11 bases fitting TRBD2. CDR3 nucleotides: TGTGCCACCAGCAGAGATCTACTAGCGGGAGACAATGAGCAGTTCTTC. It translates to CATSRDLLAGDNEQFF.